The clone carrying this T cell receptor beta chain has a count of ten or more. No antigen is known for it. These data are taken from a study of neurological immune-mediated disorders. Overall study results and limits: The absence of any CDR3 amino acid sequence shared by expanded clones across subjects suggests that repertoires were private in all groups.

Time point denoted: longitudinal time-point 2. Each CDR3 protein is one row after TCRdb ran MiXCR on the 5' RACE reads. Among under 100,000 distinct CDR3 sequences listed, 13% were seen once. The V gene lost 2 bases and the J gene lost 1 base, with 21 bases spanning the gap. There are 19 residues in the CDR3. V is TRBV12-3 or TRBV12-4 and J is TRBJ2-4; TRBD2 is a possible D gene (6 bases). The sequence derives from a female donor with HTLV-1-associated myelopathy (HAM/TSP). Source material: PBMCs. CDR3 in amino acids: CASSLSGTLEGMAKNIQYF. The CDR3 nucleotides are TGTGCCAGCAGTTTATCCGGGACTCTCGAAGGAATGGCCAAAAACATTCAGTACTTC.